These T cell receptor beta chains were read from a single sample in a study of tumor-infiltrating lymphocytes in primary liver carcinoma. TCRdb fed the multiplex PCR reads into MiXCR, producing one record per CDR3 protein. The top ten clones hold over 25% of a sample with approximately 47,000 distinct CDR3 sequences, 70% to 85% of them seen once. Specimen: liver tumor tissue from sampling region 3. The origin of the receptors is a man aged 35-49 years with primary liver carcinoma and hepatitis B virus infection. The CDR3 runs from the conserved cysteine through the conserved F or W. The D gene is left open where the match is weak. Part of the rows lack a size; the others show once, few, many or a class for expanded clones.

j_call clone_size d_call v_call cdr3_nt cdr3_aa
TRBJ2-1 medium-sized NA TRBV11-2 TGTGCCAGCAGCCCGGGGAGCACATACAATGAGCAGTTCTTC CASSPGSTYNEQFF
TRBJ2-7 NA TRBD1 TRBV11-2 TGTGCCAGCAGTTCTACAGGGGGTCGGAGGTACAAGCAGTACTTC CASSSTGGRRYKQYF
TRBJ2-5 medium-sized NA TRBV11-2 TGTGCCAGTCAGAAGGGACCTGGCGAGACCCAGTACTTC CASQKGPGETQYF
TRBJ2-7 NA TRBD1 TRBV10-3 TGTGCCATCAGTTCCAGGACAGGGATTTACGAGCAGTACTTC CAISSRTGIYEQYF
TRBJ2-1 NA NA TRBV6-5 TGTGCCAGCACCCAGCAGGGTTACAATGGGCACTTCTTC CASTQQGYNGHFF
TRBJ2-7 NA NA TRBV10-2 TGCGCCAGCAGTGAGTCAAGGTACGGGAGTGATAGCTACGAGCAGTACTTC CASSESRYGSDSYEQYF
TRBJ2-7 many NA TRBV28 TGTGCCAGCAGTTCAACCACCGGGGGATATATAAGGGAGCAGTACTTC CASSSTTGGYIREQYF
TRBJ1-5 many NA TRBV30 TGTGCCTGGAGTGAAGCCGGGTCAGCTAGCAATCAGCCCCAGCATTTT CAWSEAGSASNQPQHF
TRBJ2-7 NA TRBD1 TRBV6-8 TGTTCCAGCAGTTGGGGACAGGTAGCTACGAGAGAGCAGTACTTC CSSSWGQVATREQYF
TRBJ2-2 NA TRBD1 TRBV4-2 TGTGCCAGCAGCCAACCAGGGACAGGGGGTTCGAACATCGGGGAACTGTTTTTT CASSQPGTGGSNIGELFF
TRBJ2-5 NA NA TRBV10-3 TGTACCATCCGTTGGGGGGAGACCCAGTACTTC CTIRWGETQYF